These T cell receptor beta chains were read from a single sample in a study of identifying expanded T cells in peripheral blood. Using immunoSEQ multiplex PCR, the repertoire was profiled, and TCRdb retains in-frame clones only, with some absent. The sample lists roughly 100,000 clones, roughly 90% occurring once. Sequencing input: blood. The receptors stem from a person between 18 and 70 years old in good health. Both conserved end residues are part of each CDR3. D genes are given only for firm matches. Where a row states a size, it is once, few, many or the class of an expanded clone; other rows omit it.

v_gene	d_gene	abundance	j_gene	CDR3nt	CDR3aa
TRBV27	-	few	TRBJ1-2	TGTGCCAGCAGTTTGGACATGAATATGGACTACACCTTC	CASSLDMNMDYTF
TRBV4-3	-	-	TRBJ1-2	TGCGCCAGCAGCCAAGCTTGGGGCGGGGAGGGCTATGGCTACACCTTC	CASSQAWGGEGYGYTF
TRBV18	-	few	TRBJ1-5	TGTGCCAGCTCACCAGAACATAGCGGGGGGCGCGTTCAGCCCCAGCATTTT	CASSPEHSGGRVQPQHF
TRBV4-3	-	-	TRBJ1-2	TGCGCCAGCAGCCAAGCTCCAACAGGGAACTATGGCTACACCTTC	CASSQAPTGNYGYTF
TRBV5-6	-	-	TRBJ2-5	TGTGCCAGCAGCTTGGACGGGGAGACCCAGTACTTC	CASSLDGETQYF
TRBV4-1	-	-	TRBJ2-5	TGCGCCAGCAGCCAAGGGGCTAGCTTTAAGTCGCCCCAGTACTTC	CASSQGASFKSPQYF
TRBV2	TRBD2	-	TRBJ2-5	TGTGCCAGCAGTGGGCTAGCGGTTTTACAAGAGACCCAGTACTTC	CASSGLAVLQETQYF
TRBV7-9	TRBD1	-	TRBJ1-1	TGTGCCAGCAGCGGTCCGACAGGGATGAACACTGAAGCTTTCTTT	CASSGPTGMNTEAFF
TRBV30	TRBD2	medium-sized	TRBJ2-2	TGTGCCTGGAGTGACCTAGCGGGAGTGACCGGGGAGCTGTTTTTT	CAWSDLAGVTGELFF
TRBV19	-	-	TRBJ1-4	TGTGCCAGTAGGCCCAAGGGGTTGGATGAAAAACTGTTTTTT	CASRPKGLDEKLFF
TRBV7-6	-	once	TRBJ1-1	TGTGCCAGCAGCCCGTTCCGGGAAACGAACACTGAAGCTTTCTTT	CASSPFRETNTEAFF
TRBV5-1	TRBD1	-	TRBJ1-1	TGCGCCAGCAGCTCGACAGGGATGAACACTGAAGCTTTCTTT	CASSSTGMNTEAFF
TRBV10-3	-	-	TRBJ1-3	TGTGCCATCAGTGATGTTGGCTCTGGAAACACCATATATTTT	CAISDVGSGNTIYF
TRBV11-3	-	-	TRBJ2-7	TGTGCCAGCAGCTTAGCCCCCAGGACAAGGCCCTACGAGCAGTACTTC	CASSLAPRTRPYEQYF
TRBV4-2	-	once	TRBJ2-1	TGTGCCAGCAGCCAAGAGGGGGGAGGTTATGAGCAGTTCTTC	CASSQEGGGYEQFF
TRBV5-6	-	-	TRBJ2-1	TGTGCCAGCAGCTTCACGGTAAGCTCCTACAATGAGCAGTTCTTC	CASSFTVSSYNEQFF
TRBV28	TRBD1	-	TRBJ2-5	TGTGCCAGCAGACCACAGGGGTCTAAGACCCAGTACTTC	CASRPQGSKTQYF
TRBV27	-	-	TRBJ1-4	TGTGCCAGCAGTTTGGTACCCCTCCCTAATGAAAAACTGTTTTTT	CASSLVPLPNEKLFF
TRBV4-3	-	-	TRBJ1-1	TGCGCCAGCAGCCAAGTGGGTTTTGGCAACACTGAAGCTTTCTTT	CASSQVGFGNTEAFF
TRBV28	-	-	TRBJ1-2	TGTGCCAGCAGTTTAAAGACAGCCTATGGCTACACCTTC	CASSLKTAYGYTF
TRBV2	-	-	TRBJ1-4	TGTGCCACTCACCTGGGGGAGGAAAAACTGTTTTTT	CATHLGEEKLFF
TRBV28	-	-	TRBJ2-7	TGTGCCACGACGGGGCCTTACTACGAGCAGTACTTC	CATTGPYYEQYF
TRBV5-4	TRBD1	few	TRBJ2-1	TGTGCCAGCAGCCCACGAGTTGGACAGGGTGGGGATGAGCAGTTCTTC	CASSPRVGQGGDEQFF
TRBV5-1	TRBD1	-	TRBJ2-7	TGCGCCAGCAGCGCGTACGGGACAGAGAACTACGAGCAGTACTTC	CASSAYGTENYEQYF
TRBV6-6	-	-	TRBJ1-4	TGTGCCAGCCACCAGGGAGCAACTAATGAAAAACTGTTTTTT	CASHQGATNEKLFF
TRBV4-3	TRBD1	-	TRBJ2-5	TGCGCCAGCAGCCCCGGACAGGGGGACCAAGAGACCCAGTACTTC	CASSPGQGDQETQYF
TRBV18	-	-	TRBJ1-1	TGTGCCAGCTCACCATCCCGGACTGCGGGGGACACTGAAGCTTTCTTT	CASSPSRTAGDTEAFF
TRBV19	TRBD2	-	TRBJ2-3	TGTGCCAGTAGCAAAGCGGGAGTGAGGACAGATACGCAGTATTTT	CASSKAGVRTDTQYF
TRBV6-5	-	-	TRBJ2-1	TGTGCCAGCAGCATTACAGAGTACAATGAGCAGTTCTTC	CASSITEYNEQFF
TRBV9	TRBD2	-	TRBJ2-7	TGTGCCAGCAGCGTAGGTCGGGCGGGGGGGCTCTCCGAGCAGTACTTC	CASSVGRAGGLSEQYF
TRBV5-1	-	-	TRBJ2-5	TGCGCCAGCGGGGAACAAGGGGGTGAGACCCAGTACTTC	CASGEQGGETQYF
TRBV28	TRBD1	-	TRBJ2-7	TGTGCCAGCAGTTCTCCGGGACAGGGGTTTCACGAGCAGTACTTC	CASSSPGQGFHEQYF
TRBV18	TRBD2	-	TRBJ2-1	TGTGCCAGCTCACCACTTGACACTAGCGGTTATCCCAATGAGCAGTTCTTC	CASSPLDTSGYPNEQFF
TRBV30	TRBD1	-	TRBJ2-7	TGTGCCTGGAGTGTACGGGGGACAGGGGACGAGCAGTACTTC	CAWSVRGTGDEQYF
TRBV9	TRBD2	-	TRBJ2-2	TGTGCCAGCAGCGCTAGCGGGAACACCGGGGAGCTGTTTTTT	CASSASGNTGELFF